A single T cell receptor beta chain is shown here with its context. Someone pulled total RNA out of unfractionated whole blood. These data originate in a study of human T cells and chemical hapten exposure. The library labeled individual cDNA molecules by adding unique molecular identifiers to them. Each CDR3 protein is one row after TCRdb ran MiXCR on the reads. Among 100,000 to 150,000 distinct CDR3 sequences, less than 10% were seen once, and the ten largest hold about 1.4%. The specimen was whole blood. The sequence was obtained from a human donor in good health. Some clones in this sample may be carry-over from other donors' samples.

The DNA of the CDR3 is TGTGCCAGCAGTGCCCTCGGTACAGCGACATACTATGGCTACACCTTC. Its translation: CASSALGTATYYGYTF. The genes are TRBV9 and TRBJ1-2, with D hard to call. Germline V gene data show CDR1 as SGDLS and CDR2 as YYNGEE. Trimming took 5 bases from V and 3 from J, leaving 20 bases between them. The CDR3 runs to 16 residues.